This TCR beta chain was sequenced for a study of blood T cell repertoires in COVID-19 (TCRdb year 2020). Background on the whole study: Samples covering the acute and convalescent phases of COVID-19 were provided by collaborators in the United States, Italy and Spain. The prospective study material was composed of cDNA or gDNA derived from T cells, B-cell-depleted T cells, or PBMCs. The dataset comprised deeply sampled blood TCRbeta repertoires from subjects exposed to, actively infected with, or recovered from COVID-19. A freely available public database, intended as a resource for researchers studying the immune response to SARS-CoV-2, is where the repertoires were released. Samples were obtained from the ongoing ImmuneRACE study (first 160 participants) and from some 1,300 subjects provided by 6 global collaborators. The sample metadata nearly always contained a de-identified subject ID, COVID-19 status, age in years and sex. Where available, HLA class I and class II types were obtained from metadata supplied by the sample provider rather than from assay-based typing.

Findings and caveats that apply to the study as a whole: The amount of clinical and demographic metadata varied by source and participant and was provided uncurated.

A remark on this clone: Its antigen is not yet known. Nothing much larger sits one base from this clone, and base qualities are not available.

TCRbeta CDR3 regions were amplified from genomic DNA by means of the immunoSEQ Assay, a bias-controlled multiplex PCR. In the paper's pipeline: The number of nucleated cells in each sample was estimated from the amplification of reference gene primers within the assay. Sequence reads were collapsed and filtered to measure the absolute abundance of every unique TCRbeta CDR3 rearrangement. For each sample, productive Simpson clonality was calculated as the square root of Simpson's diversity index across productive rearrangements. TCRdb re-hosts the immuneACCESS table, in-frame sequences only. Its copies lack some clones; in the studies checked, an unresolved V gene accounts for under half of them, and the cause for the rest is not known. V and J calls and clone size are copied from that table; D and trimming were computed from the DNA. The sample includes about 180,000 clones, with around 80% observed a single time. The ten largest make up around 7% of the sample.

The collaborating institutions used their own protocols to collect whole blood in K2EDTA tubes. For TCRbeta analysis, collaborators shipped samples as frozen whole blood, isolated PBMCs, or DNA extracted from either of those sample types. This clonotype was obtained from a human donor in a cohort sampled during active COVID-19. Sequenced: peripheral blood.

DNA sequence: TGTGCCACCCGACAGGGCCCAAATCAGCCCCAGCATTTT. Its protein product is CATRQGPNQPQHF. The rearrangement joined TRBV15 to TRBJ1-5; 7 central nucleotides agree with TRBD1. Based on the germline V gene (reference sequence), the CDR1 and CDR2 sequences are LNHNV and YYDKDF. The junction shows trimming of 8 bases on V and 4 bases on J, and the gene matches do not reach 5 bases of it. Inclusive of the bounding cysteine and phenylalanine, the CDR3 is 13 residues long. Only CDR3 DNA remains: 39 bases, in frame from the first base.